Below, one T cell receptor beta chain is given with its context. CDR3 length: 15 residues. Trimming at V came to 5 bases and at J to 6 bases, leaving 10 bases not matched to a gene. The V gene's germline CDR1 is SGHTA and CDR2 FQGNSA. The record originates from a study of memory CD4+ T cells and cytomegalovirus serostatus. Profiling relied on immunoSEQ multiplex PCR, and the TCRdb table lists in-frame clones only, not all of them. The sample carries 40,000 to 50,000 clones, approximately 74% recorded once. Single viable CD3+CD4+CD8-CD45RO+ cells were sorted as the memory CD4+ T cells. Total CD4+ T cells were enriched by CD4 positive selection.

The sequence was obtained from an adult in good health and CMV-seropositive. The sample was memory CD4+ T cells from blood. This rearrangement joins TRBV7-2 to TRBJ2-7; 10 bases are a match to TRBD2. CDR3 bases: TGTGCCAGCAGCCGTCCTTCTAGCGGGGGACCCGAGCAGTACTTC. As protein: CASSRPSSGGPEQYF.